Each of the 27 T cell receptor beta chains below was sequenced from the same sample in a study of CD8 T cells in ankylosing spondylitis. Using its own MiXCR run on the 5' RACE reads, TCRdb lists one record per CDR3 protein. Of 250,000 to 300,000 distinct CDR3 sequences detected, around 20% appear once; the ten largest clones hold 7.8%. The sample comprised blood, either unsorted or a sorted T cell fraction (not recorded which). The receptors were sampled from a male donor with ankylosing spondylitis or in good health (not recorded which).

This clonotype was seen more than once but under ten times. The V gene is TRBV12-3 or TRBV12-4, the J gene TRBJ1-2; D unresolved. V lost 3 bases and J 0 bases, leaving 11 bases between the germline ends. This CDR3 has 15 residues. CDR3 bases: TGTGCCAGCAGTTTCTTCCAGTCGACTAACTATGGCTACACCTTC. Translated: CASSFFQSTNYGYTF.

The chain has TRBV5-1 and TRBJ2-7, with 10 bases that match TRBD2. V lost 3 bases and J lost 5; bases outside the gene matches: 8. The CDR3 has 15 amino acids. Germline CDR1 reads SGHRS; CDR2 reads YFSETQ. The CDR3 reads CASSSGGLAGDEQYV. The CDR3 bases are TGCGCCAGCAGCTCGGGGGGGCTAGCGGGAGACGAGCAGTACGTC.

CDR3 protein: CSVQGSEAFF. The CDR3 nucleotides read TGCAGCGTTCAAGGGAGTGAAGCTTTCTTT. V and J are TRBV29-1 and TRBJ1-1, with D unclear. Trimming shortened V by 5 bases and J by 7 bases, and 8 bases separated the two germline ends. The CDR3 length is 10 residues. The V gene's germline CDR1 is SQVTM and CDR2 ANQGSEA.

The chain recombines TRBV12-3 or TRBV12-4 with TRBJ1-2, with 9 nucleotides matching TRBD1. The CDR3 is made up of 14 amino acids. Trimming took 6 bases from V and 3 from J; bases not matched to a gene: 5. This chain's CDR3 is CASSSGTGYYGYTF. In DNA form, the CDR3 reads TGTGCCAGCAGCTCCGGGACAGGGTACTATGGCTACACCTTC.

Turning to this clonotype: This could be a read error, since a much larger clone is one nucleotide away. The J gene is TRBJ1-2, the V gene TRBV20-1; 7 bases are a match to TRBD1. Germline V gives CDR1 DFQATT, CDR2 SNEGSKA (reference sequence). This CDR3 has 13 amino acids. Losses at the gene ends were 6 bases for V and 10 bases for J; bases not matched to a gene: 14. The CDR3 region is CSAARQGTGDYTF. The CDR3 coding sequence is TGCAGTGCAGCCAGACAGGGAACGGGGGACTACACCTTC.

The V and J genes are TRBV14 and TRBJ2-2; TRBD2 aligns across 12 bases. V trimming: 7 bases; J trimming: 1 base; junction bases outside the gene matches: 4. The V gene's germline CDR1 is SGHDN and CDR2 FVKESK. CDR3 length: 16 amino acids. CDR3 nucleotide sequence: TGTGCCAGCACGACTAGCGGGAGTGGGAACACCGGGGAGCTGTTTTTT. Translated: CASTTSGSGNTGELFF.

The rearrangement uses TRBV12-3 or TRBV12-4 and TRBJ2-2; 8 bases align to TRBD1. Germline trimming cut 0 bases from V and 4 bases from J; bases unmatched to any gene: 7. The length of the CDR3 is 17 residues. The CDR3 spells CASSLARRTGFTGELFF. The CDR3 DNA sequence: TGTGCCAGCAGTTTAGCGCGTCGGACAGGGTTCACCGGGGAGCTGTTTTTT.

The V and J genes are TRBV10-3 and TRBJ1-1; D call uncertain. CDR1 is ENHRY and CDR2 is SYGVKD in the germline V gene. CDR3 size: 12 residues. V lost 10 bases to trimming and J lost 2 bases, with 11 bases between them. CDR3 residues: CATAIGNTEAFF. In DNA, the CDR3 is TGTGCCACCGCGATTGGCAACACTGAAGCTTTCTTT.

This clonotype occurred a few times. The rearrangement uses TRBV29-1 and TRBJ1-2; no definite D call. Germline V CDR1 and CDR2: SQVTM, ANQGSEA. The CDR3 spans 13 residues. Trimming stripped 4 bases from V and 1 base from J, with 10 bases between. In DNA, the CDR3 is TGCAGCGTTGCGTCGGGGATTAACTATGGCTACACCTTC. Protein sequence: CSVASGINYGYTF.

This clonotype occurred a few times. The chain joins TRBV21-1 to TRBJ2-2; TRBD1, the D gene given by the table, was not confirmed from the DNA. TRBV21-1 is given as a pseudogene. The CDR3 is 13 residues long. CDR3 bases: TGTGCCAGGGGCACAGGGGGCACCGGGGAGCTGTTTTTT. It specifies CARGTGGTGELFF.

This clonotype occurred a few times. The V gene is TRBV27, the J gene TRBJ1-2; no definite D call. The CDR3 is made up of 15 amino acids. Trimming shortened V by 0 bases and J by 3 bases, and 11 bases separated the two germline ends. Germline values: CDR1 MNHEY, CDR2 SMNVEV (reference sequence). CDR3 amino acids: CASSLSGSGYYGYTF. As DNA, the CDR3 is TGTGCCAGCAGTTTATCCGGGAGCGGGTACTATGGCTACACCTTC.

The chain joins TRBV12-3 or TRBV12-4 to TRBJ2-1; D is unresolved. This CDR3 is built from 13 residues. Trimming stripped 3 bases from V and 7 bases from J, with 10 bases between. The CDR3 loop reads CASSFRLLNEQFF. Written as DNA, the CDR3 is TGTGCCAGCAGTTTCCGCTTACTGAATGAGCAGTTCTTC.

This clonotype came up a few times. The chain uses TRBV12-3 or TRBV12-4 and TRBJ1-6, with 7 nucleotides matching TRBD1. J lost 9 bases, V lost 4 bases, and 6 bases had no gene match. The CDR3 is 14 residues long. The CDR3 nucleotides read TGTGCCAGCAGTTATACAGGGGTAGGTTCACCCCTCCACTTT. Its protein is CASSYTGVGSPLHF.

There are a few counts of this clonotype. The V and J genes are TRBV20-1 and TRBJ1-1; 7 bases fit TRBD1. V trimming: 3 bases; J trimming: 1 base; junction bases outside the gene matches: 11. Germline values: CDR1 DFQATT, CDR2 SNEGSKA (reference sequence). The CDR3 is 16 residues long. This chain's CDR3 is CSARRQGGFANTEAFF. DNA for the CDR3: TGCAGTGCTAGGAGACAGGGAGGGTTCGCGAACACTGAAGCTTTCTTT.

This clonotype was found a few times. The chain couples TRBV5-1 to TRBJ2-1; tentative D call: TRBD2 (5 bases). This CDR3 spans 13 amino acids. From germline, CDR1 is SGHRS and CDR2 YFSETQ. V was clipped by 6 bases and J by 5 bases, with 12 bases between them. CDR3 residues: CASTFDGNNEQFF. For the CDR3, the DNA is TGCGCCAGCACTTTTGACGGGAACAATGAGCAGTTCTTC. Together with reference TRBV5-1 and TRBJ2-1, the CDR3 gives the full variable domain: KAGVTQTPRYLIKTRGQQVTLSCSPISGHRSVSWYQQTPGQGLQFLFEYFSETQRNKGNFPGRFSGRQFSNSRSEMNVSTLELGDSALYLCASTFDGNNEQFFGPGTRLTVL.

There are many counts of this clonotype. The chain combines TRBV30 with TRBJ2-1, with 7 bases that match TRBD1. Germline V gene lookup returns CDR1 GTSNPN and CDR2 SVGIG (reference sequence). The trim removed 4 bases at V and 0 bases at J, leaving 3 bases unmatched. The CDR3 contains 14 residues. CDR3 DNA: TGTGCCTGGAACGCAGGGGGCTCCTACAATGAGCAGTTCTTC. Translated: CAWNAGGSYNEQFF.

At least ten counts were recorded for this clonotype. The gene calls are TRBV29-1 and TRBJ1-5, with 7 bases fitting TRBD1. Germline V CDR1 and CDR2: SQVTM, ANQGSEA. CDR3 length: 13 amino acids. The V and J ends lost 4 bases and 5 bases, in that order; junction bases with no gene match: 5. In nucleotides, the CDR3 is TGCAGCGTTGGCCGGGACAGATATCAGCCCCAGCATTTT. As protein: CSVGRDRYQPQHF.

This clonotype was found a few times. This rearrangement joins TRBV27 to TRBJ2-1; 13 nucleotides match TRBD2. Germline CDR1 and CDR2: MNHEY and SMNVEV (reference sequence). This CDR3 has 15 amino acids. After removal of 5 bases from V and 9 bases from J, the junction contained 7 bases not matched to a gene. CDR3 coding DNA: TGTGCCAGCAGTCCACTAGCGGGAGGGCCGAGTGAGCAGTTCTTC. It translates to CASSPLAGGPSEQFF.

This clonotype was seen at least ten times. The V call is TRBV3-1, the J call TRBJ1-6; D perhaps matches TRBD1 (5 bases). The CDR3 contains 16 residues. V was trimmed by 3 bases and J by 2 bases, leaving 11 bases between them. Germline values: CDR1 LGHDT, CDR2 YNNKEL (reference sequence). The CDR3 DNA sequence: TGTGCCAGCAGCCAGGGACGGAGAGCCTATAATTCACCCCTCCACTTT. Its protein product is CASSQGRRAYNSPLHF. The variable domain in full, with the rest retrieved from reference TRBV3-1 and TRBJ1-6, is DTAVSQTPKYLVTQMGNDKSIKCEQNLGHDTMYWYKQDSKKFLKIMFSYNNKELIINETVPNRFSPKSPDKAHLNLHINSLELGDSAVYFCASSQGRRAYNSPLHFGNGTRLTVT.

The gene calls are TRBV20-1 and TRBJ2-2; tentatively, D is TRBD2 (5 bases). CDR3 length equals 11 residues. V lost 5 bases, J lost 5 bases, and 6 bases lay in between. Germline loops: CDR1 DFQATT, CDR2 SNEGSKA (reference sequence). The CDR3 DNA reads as TGCAGTGCTCCGGGGACCGGGGAGCTGTTTTTT. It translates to CSAPGTGELFF.

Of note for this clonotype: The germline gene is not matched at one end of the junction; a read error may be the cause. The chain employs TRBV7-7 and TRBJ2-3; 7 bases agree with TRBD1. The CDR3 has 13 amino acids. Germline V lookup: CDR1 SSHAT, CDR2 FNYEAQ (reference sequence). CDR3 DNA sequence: TGTGCTAGCAGCCATGCGGACAGGGATACGCAGTATTTT. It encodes CASSHADRDTQYF.

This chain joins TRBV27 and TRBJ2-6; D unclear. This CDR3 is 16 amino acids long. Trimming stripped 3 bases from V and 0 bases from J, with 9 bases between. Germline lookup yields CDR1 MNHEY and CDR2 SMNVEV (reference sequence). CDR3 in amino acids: CASSFLGSSGANVLTF. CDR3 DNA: TGTGCCAGCAGTTTTTTGGGCTCCTCTGGGGCCAACGTCCTGACTTTC.

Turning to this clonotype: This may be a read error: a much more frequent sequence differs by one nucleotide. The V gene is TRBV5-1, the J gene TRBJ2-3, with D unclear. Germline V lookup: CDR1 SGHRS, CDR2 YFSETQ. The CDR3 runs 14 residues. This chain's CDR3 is CVSSLGQDTDTQYF. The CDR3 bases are TGCGTCAGCAGCTTGGGCCAAGACACAGATACGCAGTATTTT.

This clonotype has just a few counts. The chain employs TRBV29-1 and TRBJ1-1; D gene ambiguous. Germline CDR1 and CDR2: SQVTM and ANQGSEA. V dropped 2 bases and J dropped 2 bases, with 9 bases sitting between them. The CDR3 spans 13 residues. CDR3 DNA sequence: TGCAGCGTTGAACTCAGGCTTAACACTGAAGCTTTCTTT. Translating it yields CSVELRLNTEAFF.

The CDR3 DNA reads as TGCAGTGCTCCCCGGTTTGCGGGGGGGCTTGAGCAGTACGTC. It specifies CSAPRFAGGLEQYV. This chain links TRBV20-1 with TRBJ2-7; 9 bases fit TRBD2. Per the germline V gene, CDR1 is DFQATT and CDR2 is SNEGSKA (reference sequence). V dropped 5 bases and J dropped 7; count of bases not matched to a gene: 12. This CDR3 has 14 amino acids.

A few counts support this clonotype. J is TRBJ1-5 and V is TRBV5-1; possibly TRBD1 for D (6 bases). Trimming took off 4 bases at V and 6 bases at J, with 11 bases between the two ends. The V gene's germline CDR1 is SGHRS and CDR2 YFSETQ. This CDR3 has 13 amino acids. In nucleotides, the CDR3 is TGCGCCAGCAGCGAAGGGGGGGGTCAGCCCCAGCATTTT. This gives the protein CASSEGGGQPQHF.

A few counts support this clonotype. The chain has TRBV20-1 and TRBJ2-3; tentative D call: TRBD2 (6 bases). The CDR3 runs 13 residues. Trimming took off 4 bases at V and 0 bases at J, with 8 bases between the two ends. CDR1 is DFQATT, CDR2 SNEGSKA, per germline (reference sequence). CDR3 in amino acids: CSATSVSTDTQYF. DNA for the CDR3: TGCAGTGCTACTAGCGTTAGCACAGATACGCAGTATTTT.